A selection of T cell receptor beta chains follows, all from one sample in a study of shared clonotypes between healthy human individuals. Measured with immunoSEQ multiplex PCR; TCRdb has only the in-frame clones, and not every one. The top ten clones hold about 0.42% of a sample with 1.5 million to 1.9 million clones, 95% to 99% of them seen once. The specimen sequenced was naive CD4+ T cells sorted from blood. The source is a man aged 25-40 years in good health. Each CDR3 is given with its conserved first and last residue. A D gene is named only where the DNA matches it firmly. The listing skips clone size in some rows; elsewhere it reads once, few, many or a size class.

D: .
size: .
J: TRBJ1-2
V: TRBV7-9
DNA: TGTGCCAGCAGCTTAGTGCTAGGGGATTATGGCTACACCTTC
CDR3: CASSLVLGDYGYTF

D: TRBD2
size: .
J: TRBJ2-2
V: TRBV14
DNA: TGTGCCAGCAGCCATCGACTAGCGGGAGCAGGCTCCACCGGGGAGCTGTTTTTT
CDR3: CASSHRLAGAGSTGELFF

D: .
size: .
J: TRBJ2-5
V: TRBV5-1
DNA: TGCGCCAGCAGCCTAGGCCAAGAGACCCAGTACTTC
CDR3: CASSLGQETQYF

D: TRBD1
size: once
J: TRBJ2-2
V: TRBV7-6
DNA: TGTGCCAGCAGCTTAGGAGTGACAGGGATCAACACCGGGGAGCTGTTTTTT
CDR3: CASSLGVTGINTGELFF

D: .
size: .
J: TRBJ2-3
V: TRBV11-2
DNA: TGTGCCAGCAGCCCCGGGCGGGCCACAGATACGCAGTATTTT
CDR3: CASSPGRATDTQYF

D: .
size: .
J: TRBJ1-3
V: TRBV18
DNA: TGTGCCAGCTCACCGACGGGAAGCGGCAGGGGAGGTGCAAACACCATATATTTT
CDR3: CASSPTGSGRGGANTIYF

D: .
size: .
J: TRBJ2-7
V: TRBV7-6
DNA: TGTGCCAGCAGCTTAGCGGCAGGGTATTACGAGCAGTACTTC
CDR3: CASSLAAGYYEQYF

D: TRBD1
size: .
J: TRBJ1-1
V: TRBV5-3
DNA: TGTGCCAGCAGCGGGATACAGGGGGCCACTGAAGCTTTCTTT
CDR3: CASSGIQGATEAFF

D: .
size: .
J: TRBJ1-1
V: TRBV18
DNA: TGTGCCAGCTCACCAAAACCCGCCGGTGTATCTGAAGCTTTCTTT
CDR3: CASSPKPAGVSEAFF

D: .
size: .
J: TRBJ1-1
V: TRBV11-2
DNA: TGTGCCAGCAGCCCCAGGACAGTCTCGGAAGCTTTCTTT
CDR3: CASSPRTVSEAFF